This T cell receptor beta chain was sequenced during a study of blood T cell repertoires in COVID-19. Overall study context: COVID-19 samples from acute and convalescent phases originated in the United States, Italy and Spain. In each case, the material was cDNA or gDNA derived from T cells, B-cell-depleted T cells, or PBMCs.

This CDR3 spans 14 amino acids. The germline gives CDR1 SEHNR, CDR2 FQNEAQ (reference sequence). V lost 6 bases and J lost 6; bases outside the gene matches: 1. Assay: immunoSEQ multiplex PCR; the TCRdb copy retains only in-frame clones and omits some. This table holds under 60,000 clones, 75% to 80% found once. The sequence came from a human donor with active or convalescent COVID-19. The donor label of this sample is uncertain. The sequenced sample was peripheral blood. The chain links TRBV7-9 to TRBJ2-2; TRBD2 matches 13 bases. CDR3 in amino acids: CASRGLAGAGELFF. CDR3 in DNA: TGTGCCAGCAGAGGACTAGCGGGAGCCGGGGAGCTGTTTTTT.